This TCR beta chain was sequenced for a study of shared clonotypes between healthy human individuals. The CDR3 has 17 amino acids. Trimming removed 0 bases from V and 2 bases from J; junction bases left unmatched: 7. Germline values: CDR1 MGHRA, CDR2 YSYEKL. Deep was the level used in running the assay. The assay was immunoSEQ multiplex PCR, and TCRdb's table has in-frame clones only and misses some. This table holds 1.5 million to 2.5 million clones, over 85% found once. The naive CD8 subset, CD45RO-negative cells positively selected for CCR7, excluded terminally differentiated effector memory CD45RA+ cells.

The chain has TRBV4-1 and TRBJ2-5; 9 bases align to TRBD2. The TCR sequence derives from a man aged 18 to 30 in good health. Material for sequencing was naive CD8+ T cells sorted from blood. The CDR3 region has the DNA TGCGCCAGCAGCCAAGATACGGCTAGCGGGATTCAAGAGACCCAGTACTTC. This translates into CASSQDTASGIQETQYF.